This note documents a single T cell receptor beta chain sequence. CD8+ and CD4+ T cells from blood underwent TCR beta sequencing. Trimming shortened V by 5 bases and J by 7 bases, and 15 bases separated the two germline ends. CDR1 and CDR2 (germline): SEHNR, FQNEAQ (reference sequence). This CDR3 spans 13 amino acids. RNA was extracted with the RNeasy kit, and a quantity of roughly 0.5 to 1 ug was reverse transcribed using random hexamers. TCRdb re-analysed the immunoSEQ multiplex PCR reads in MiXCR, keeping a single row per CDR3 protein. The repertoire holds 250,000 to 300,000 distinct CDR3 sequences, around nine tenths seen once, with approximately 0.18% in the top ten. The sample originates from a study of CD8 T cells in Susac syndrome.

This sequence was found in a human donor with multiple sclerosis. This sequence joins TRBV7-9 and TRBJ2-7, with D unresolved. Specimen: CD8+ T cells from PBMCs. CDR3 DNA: TGTGCCAGCAGCCGAATCGGTGTCTGGGAGCAGTACTTC. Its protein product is CASSRIGVWEQYF.